This T cell receptor beta chain was observed in a study of blood T cell repertoires in COVID-19. Only in-frame clones appear in the TCRdb table, and some are missing; sequencing was by immunoSEQ multiplex PCR. The sample records about 210,000 clones, more than 75% being singletons. The V segment lost 2 bases and the J segment 13 bases; nucleotides outside the gene matches: 7. Germline V gene sequence: CDR1 SGHAT, CDR2 FQNNGV. This CDR3 region has 13 residues. This clonotype originated in a middle-aged woman with acute or convalescent COVID-19. Sequencing was performed on peripheral blood. The V call is TRBV11-2, the J call TRBJ2-1, with 8 bases lining up with TRBD2. The chain's CDR3 is CASSLRRAGDQFF. The CDR3 nucleotides read TGTGCCAGCAGCTTACGGAGAGCGGGAGACCAGTTCTTC.